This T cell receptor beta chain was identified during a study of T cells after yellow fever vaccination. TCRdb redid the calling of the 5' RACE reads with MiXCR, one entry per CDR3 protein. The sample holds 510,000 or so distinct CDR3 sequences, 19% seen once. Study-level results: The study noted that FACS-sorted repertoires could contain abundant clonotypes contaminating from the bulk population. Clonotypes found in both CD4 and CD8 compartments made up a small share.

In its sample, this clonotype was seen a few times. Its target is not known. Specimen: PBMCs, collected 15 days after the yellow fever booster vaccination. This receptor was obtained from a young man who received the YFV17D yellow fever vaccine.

The CDR3 protein is CASSYPQSRDQAQYF. DNA of the CDR3: TGTGCCAGCAGTTACCCCCAGTCGAGGGATCAGGCGCAGTACTTC. V usage is TRBV6-5 and J usage is TRBJ2-7; maybe TRBD2 (5 bases). With 2 bases removed from V and 9 bases from J, the gap between germline ends came to 20 bases. The CDR3 has 15 residues. Looked up from germline, CDR1 is MNHEY and CDR2 is SVGAGI.